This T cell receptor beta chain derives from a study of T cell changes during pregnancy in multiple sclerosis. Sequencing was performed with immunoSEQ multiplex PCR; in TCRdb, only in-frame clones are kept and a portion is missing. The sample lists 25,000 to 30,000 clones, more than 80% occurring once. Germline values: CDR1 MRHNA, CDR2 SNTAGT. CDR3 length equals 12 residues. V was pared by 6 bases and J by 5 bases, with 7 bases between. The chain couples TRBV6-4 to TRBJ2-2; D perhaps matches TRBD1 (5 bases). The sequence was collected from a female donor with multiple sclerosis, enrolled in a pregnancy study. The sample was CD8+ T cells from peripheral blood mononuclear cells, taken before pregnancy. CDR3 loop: CASSQGTGELFF. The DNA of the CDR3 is TGTGCCAGCAGCCAGGGAACCGGGGAGCTGTTTTTT.